The next 30 T cell receptor beta chains were all read from a single sample in a study of OX40 agonist ivuxolimab in advanced cancers. The method was immunoSEQ multiplex PCR; TCRdb's version includes in-frame clones alone and lacks a portion of them. The data show around 16,000 clones, with 78% seen just once and under 30% held by the top ten. Sequences were derived from CD4+ or CD8+ T cells sorted from blood, sampled in a trial of the OX40 agonist ivuxolimab. The receptor source for this set is an adult with an advanced solid tumor such as melanoma, head and neck, liver or kidney cancer.

This sequence joins TRBV7-9 and TRBJ2-5, with a weak D call TRBD1 (5 bases). V lost 8 bases, J lost 3 bases, and 25 bases lay in between. The CDR3 loop spans 17 amino acids. The germline gives CDR1 SEHNR, CDR2 FQNEAQ (reference sequence). This CDR3 reads CASPFDQGSPLKETQYF. CDR3 in DNA: TGTGCCAGCCCTTTTGACCAGGGTTCGCCGCTCAAAGAGACCCAGTACTTC.

The chain employs TRBV2 and TRBJ2-3; D unclear. This CDR3 spans 15 amino acids. Trimming shortened V by 5 bases and J by 0 bases, and 12 bases separated the two germline ends. From germline, CDR1 is SNHLY and CDR2 FYNNEI. The CDR3 sequence is CASSSAVTSTDTQYF. Written as DNA, the CDR3 is TGTGCCAGCAGTAGTGCGGTGACTAGCACAGATACGCAGTATTTT.

This chain uses TRBV7-8 with TRBJ2-7; D assignment may be TRBD1 or TRBD2 (7 bases each). The CDR3 runs 14 residues. V lost 1 base, J lost 4 bases, and 11 bases lay in between. From germline, CDR1 is SGHVS and CDR2 FQNEAQ. The CDR3 bases are TGTGCCAGCAGCTTAGGACAGGGAGGGTACGAGCAGTACTTC. Protein: CASSLGQGGYEQYF.

The chain employs TRBV4-3 and TRBJ2-7, with 13 bases aligning to TRBD2. Germline lookup yields CDR1 LGHNA and CDR2 YSLEER. The CDR3 totals 17 residues. V was clipped by 0 bases and J by 4 bases; unmatched bases: 6. In nucleotides, the CDR3 is TGCGCCAGCAGCCAAGATTTGGGACTAGCGGGGCAGTACGAGCAGTACTTC. This gives the protein CASSQDLGLAGQYEQYF.

The V gene is TRBV28, the J gene TRBJ2-4; 11 nucleotides align to TRBD1. This CDR3 is 18 amino acids long. V lost 5 bases, J lost 1 base, and 10 bases stayed unmatched. Germline CDR1 and CDR2: MDHEN and SYDVKM. As DNA, the CDR3 is TGTGCCAGCAGTCCGGACAGGGGGCAAGGGTGGGCCAAAAACATTCAGTACTTC. Its translation: CASSPDRGQGWAKNIQYF.

The rearrangement links TRBV25-1 to TRBJ2-1; no definite D call. Trimming removed 1 base at V and 8 bases at J, with 12 bases between. CDR1 is MGHDK and CDR2 is SYGVNS in the germline V gene. CDR3 length: 14 amino acids. CDR3 in amino acids: CASSESARGDEQFF. CDR3 in DNA: TGTGCCAGCAGTGAATCCGCACGAGGAGATGAGCAGTTCTTC.

CDR3 bases: TGTGCCAGCTCACCAGTTGTGGCGAGCAATCAGCCCCAGCATTTT. Translation gives CASSPVVASNQPQHF. This chain joins TRBV18 and TRBJ1-5; D is uncertain. The ends were cut back, 2 bases at V and 1 base at J, with 9 bases in the middle. Germline V gene sequence: CDR1 KGHSH, CDR2 LQKENI. This CDR3 spans 15 amino acids. Filled out from reference TRBV18 and TRBJ1-5, the complete variable domain reads NAGVMQNPRHLVRRRGQEARLRCSPMKGHSHVYWYRQLPEEGLKFMVYLQKENIIDESGMPKERFSAEFPKEGPSILRIQQVVRGDSAAYFCASSPVVASNQPQHFGDGTRLSIL.

The chain uses TRBV4-3 and TRBJ1-2, with 8 bases that match TRBD1. Germline-derived CDR1 and CDR2 are LGHNA and YSLEER. With V trimmed by 1 base and J by 6 bases, 1 base remained unmatched. This CDR3 is built from 13 residues. The CDR3 bases are TGCGCCAGCAGCCAAGGCAGGGGGCATGGCTACACCTTC. As protein: CASSQGRGHGYTF.

The rearrangement uses TRBV5-6 and TRBJ1-2; the match to TRBD1 covers 7 bases. The junction had 15 bases not matched to a gene; V was cut back by 6 bases and J by 4 bases. This CDR3 is 16 amino acids long. Per germline, CDR1 SGHDT and CDR2 YYEEEE. CDR3 in amino acids: CASTRGGYRGLYGYTF. For the CDR3, the DNA is TGTGCCAGCACTCGTGGTGGTTACAGGGGCCTCTATGGCTACACCTTC.

For the CDR3, the DNA is TGTGCCAGCAGTGAAGCTGTTGGGGGACAGATCTTTAATTCACCCCTCCACTTT. Protein: CASSEAVGGQIFNSPLHF. The chain uses TRBV2 and TRBJ1-6; 7 positions match TRBD1. Trimming cost V 0 bases and J 6 bases; bases outside gene matches: 11. The CDR3 length is 18 residues. Per the germline V gene, CDR1 is SNHLY and CDR2 is FYNNEI.

The chain's CDR3 is CASSFEQASLYGYTF. CDR3 nucleotides: TGTGCCAGCAGCTTCGAACAGGCCTCGCTCTATGGCTACACCTTC. The rearrangement joins TRBV5-4 to TRBJ1-2; D may be TRBD1 (5 bases). Germline V gene lookup returns CDR1 SGHNT and CDR2 YYREEE (reference sequence). This CDR3 is built from 15 residues. Trimming removed 2 bases from V and 4 bases from J, with 15 bases in between.

V is TRBV7-3 and J is TRBJ2-1, with 11 bases identical to TRBD2. V was clipped by 4 bases and J by 4 bases; unmatched bases: 6. The CDR3 is 16 amino acids. In germline, CDR1 is SGHTA, CDR2 FQGTGA. The CDR3 here is CASSSIGTSGYNEQFF. The CDR3 DNA reads as TGTGCCAGCAGCTCGATCGGGACTAGCGGATACAATGAGCAGTTCTTC.

The chain combines TRBV5-6 with TRBJ2-3; D gene uncertain. Germline V gene sequence: CDR1 SGHDT, CDR2 YYEEEE. Trimming took 0 bases from V and 7 from J, leaving 12 bases between them. The CDR3 is 14 residues long. In nucleotides, the CDR3 is TGTGCCAGCAGCTTGGGGACGGGCTGGTATACGCAGTATTTT. It yields the protein CASSLGTGWYTQYF.

The chain links TRBV7-3 to TRBJ2-1; 11 positions match TRBD1. V lost 3 bases and J lost 3; bases outside the gene matches: 7. CDR1 is SGHTA and CDR2 is FQGTGA in the germline V gene. CDR3 length: 17 amino acids. The CDR3 spells CASSFSGTGGYYNEQFF. The DNA for the CDR3 is TGTGCCAGCAGCTTCTCCGGGACAGGGGGGTACTACAATGAGCAGTTCTTC.

V is TRBV30 and J is TRBJ1-2, with D unresolved. Trimming removed 1 base from V and 4 bases from J, with 10 bases in between. CDR3 length: 13 residues. Germline lookup yields CDR1 GTSNPN and CDR2 SVGIG (reference sequence). CDR3: CAWSDDTFYGYTF. The CDR3 nucleotides read TGTGCCTGGAGTGACGACACCTTCTATGGCTACACCTTC. Together with reference TRBV30 and TRBJ1-2, the CDR3 gives the full variable domain: SQTIHQWPATLVQPVGSPLSLECTVEGTSNPNLYWYRQAAGRGLQLLFYSVGIGQISSEVPQNLSASRPQDRQFILSSKKLLLSDSGFYLCAWSDDTFYGYTFGSGTRLTVV.

This clone was detected only a few times. This chain links TRBV7-2 with TRBJ2-7; 7 nucleotides match TRBD1. The germline gives CDR1 SGHTA, CDR2 FQGNSA. Trimming at V came to 4 bases and at J to 4 bases, leaving 7 bases not matched to a gene. The CDR3 is 14 residues long. The DNA of the CDR3 is TGTGCCAGCAGCTCCACGGGCAGGGGGTACGAGCAGTACTTC. It is translated as CASSSTGRGYEQYF.

This chain links TRBV5-6 with TRBJ2-7, with 7 positions matching TRBD1. Per germline, CDR1 SGHDT and CDR2 YYEEEE. The CDR3 loop spans 14 amino acids. Unmatched junction bases numbered 5, after V lost 2 bases and J lost 3 bases. CDR3 loop: CASSFSGQYYEQYF. The CDR3 region has the DNA TGTGCCAGCAGCTTTTCGGGACAGTACTACGAGCAGTACTTC.

The chain links TRBV4-1 to TRBJ2-1, with 8 bases lining up with TRBD1. Losses at the gene ends were 2 bases for V and 2 bases for J; bases not matched to a gene: 8. Germline lookup yields CDR1 MGHRA and CDR2 YSYEKL. CDR3 length: 17 residues. CDR3 sequence (DNA): TGCGCCAGCAGCCAACGACAGGGGAGTCAGGCCTACAATGAGCAGTTCTTC. This sequence encodes CASSQRQGSQAYNEQFF.

This chain joins TRBV7-9 and TRBJ2-3, with 9 bases matching TRBD2. V shed 8 bases and J 2 bases; nucleotides not matched to a gene: 5. CDR3 size: 14 residues. The germline CDR1 and CDR2 sequences are SEHNR and FQNEAQ (reference sequence). CDR3 coding DNA: TGTGCCAGCGTCCTAGCGGGGCCCACAGATACGCAGTATTTT. Protein product: CASVLAGPTDTQYF.

The chain links TRBV6-5 to TRBJ2-7, with TRBD1 matching over 8 bases. Germline values: CDR1 MNHEY, CDR2 SVGAGI. The CDR3 spans 14 residues. V gave up 6 bases and J gave up 2 bases; unmatched junction bases: 6. DNA of the CDR3: TGTGCCAGCAGCCTCGGACAGGGAGCCTACGAGCAGTACTTC. Its translation is CASSLGQGAYEQYF.

The V gene is TRBV5-1, the J gene TRBJ1-2; D call uncertain. V was cut by 2 bases and J by 7 bases, with 12 bases left in between. From germline, CDR1 is SGHRS and CDR2 YFSETQ. This CDR3 is 13 amino acids long. CDR3 nucleotides: TGCGCCAGCAGCTTTAGACCTGTGGGTGGCTACACCTTC. This codes for CASSFRPVGGYTF.

J is TRBJ1-2 and V is TRBV19, with D perhaps TRBD1 (6 bases). The CDR3 extends over 12 amino acids. Trimming removed 3 bases at V and 4 bases at J, with 6 bases between. Per germline, CDR1 LNHDA and CDR2 SQIVND (reference sequence). CDR3 bases: TGTGCCAGTAGTATCAGGGGCTATGGCTACACCTTC. Translating gives CASSIRGYGYTF.

The chain recombines TRBV28 with TRBJ2-3, with 7 positions matching TRBD1. V lost 2 bases to trimming and J lost 2 bases; unmatched junction nucleotides: 10. This CDR3 has 17 amino acids. The germline V gene encodes CDR1 MDHEN and CDR2 SYDVKM. The CDR3 region has the DNA TGTGCCAGCAGTTTAGCCCCGACAGGGTTGTACACAGATACGCAGTATTTT. This translates into CASSLAPTGLYTDTQYF.

The gene calls are TRBV29-1 and TRBJ1-1, with no clear D. Trimming left V 3 bases short and J 6 bases short, with 8 bases between. The CDR3 is made up of 11 amino acids. Germline lookup yields CDR1 SQVTM and CDR2 ANQGSEA. Here the CDR3 reads CSVDRGAEAFF. The CDR3 coding sequence is TGCAGCGTTGACCGAGGAGCTGAAGCTTTCTTT. The full variable domain, completed using reference TRBV29-1 and TRBJ1-1, is SAVISQKPSRDICQRGTSLTIQCQVDSQVTMMFWYRQQPGQSLTLIATANQGSEATYESGFVIDKFPISRPNLTFSTLTVSNMSPEDSSIYLCSVDRGAEAFFGQGTRLTVV.

This rearrangement joins TRBV29-1 to TRBJ1-2; tentative D call: TRBD1 (5 bases). CDR3 length: 12 residues. Trimming pared 6 bases from V and 6 bases from J, leaving 14 bases between. Germline V CDR1 and CDR2: SQVTM, ANQGSEA. The CDR3 loop reads CSVADGGDGYTF. The CDR3 DNA reads TGCAGCGTAGCCGACGGGGGTGATGGCTACACCTTC. The full variable domain, in which reference TRBV29-1 and TRBJ1-2 provide the parts outside the CDR3, is SAVISQKPSRDICQRGTSLTIQCQVDSQVTMMFWYRQQPGQSLTLIATANQGSEATYESGFVIDKFPISRPNLTFSTLTVSNMSPEDSSIYLCSVADGGDGYTFGSGTRLTVV.

The chain recombines TRBV4-1 with TRBJ1-1; 7 bases are shared with TRBD1. V shed 2 bases and J 8 bases; nucleotides not matched to a gene: 8. CDR1 MGHRA and CDR2 YSYEKL come from the germline V gene. This CDR3 contains 14 residues. CDR3 coding DNA: TGCGCCAGCAGCCAAACACGGGGGGACAGAGAAGCTTTCTTT. Translation gives CASSQTRGDREAFF.

The gene calls are TRBV10-3 and TRBJ2-7; 8 nucleotides line up with TRBD1. Germline V gene sequence: CDR1 ENHRY, CDR2 SYGVKD. V lost 11 bases to trimming and J lost 0 bases; unmatched junction nucleotides: 6. CDR3 length equals 13 residues. Here the CDR3 DNA reads TGTGCCGCTCAGACAGGGGTCTCCTACGAGCAGTACTTC. As protein: CAAQTGVSYEQYF.

This clone showed up just once. The gene calls are TRBV7-9 and TRBJ1-6, with D perhaps matching TRBD1 (5 bases). Germline assignment: CDR1 SEHNR and CDR2 FQNEAQ (reference sequence). V shed 5 bases and J shed 8 bases, with 22 bases lying between them. CDR3 length equals 17 residues. In DNA, the CDR3 is TGTGCCAGCAGCCCCGGGACTGGGACGATTTTTGATTCACCCCTCCACTTT. Protein product: CASSPGTGTIFDSPLHF.

The chain links TRBV9 to TRBJ2-2, with D maybe TRBD1 (6 bases). V gave up 3 bases and J gave up 0 bases, with 15 bases separating them. Looked up from germline, CDR1 is SGDLS and CDR2 is YYNGEE. This CDR3 is built from 17 residues. In nucleotides, the CDR3 is TGTGCCAGCAGCGCCCCTGGGACATCGGCGAACACCGGGGAGCTGTTTTTT. Translated, it gives CASSAPGTSANTGELFF.

This clone was observed a few times. The chain uses TRBV15 and TRBJ2-4, with 12 bases lining up with TRBD2. V lost 5 bases, J lost 12 bases, and 11 bases stayed unmatched. The CDR3 length is 15 residues. In germline, CDR1 is LNHNV, CDR2 YYDKDF (reference sequence). The CDR3 here is CATSEGTSGSSAQYF. The CDR3 DNA sequence: TGTGCCACCAGCGAGGGGACTAGCGGGTCTTCGGCTCAGTACTTC.